This T cell receptor (beta chain) was sequenced in a study of T cell responses to AZD1222 COVID-19 vaccine. The assay was immunoSEQ multiplex PCR, and TCRdb's table has in-frame clones only and misses some. The sample lists fewer than 150,000 clones, roughly 88% occurring once. This CDR3 region has 15 residues. Unmatched junction bases numbered 11, after V lost 9 bases and J lost 2 bases. Germline values: CDR1 MGHDK, CDR2 SYGVNS. The clonotype comes from an adult in good health. The material sequenced was peripheral blood, taken on day 0 of AZD1222 vaccination. V is TRBV25-1 and J is TRBJ2-3; 7 bases are a match to TRBD1. CDR3 bases: TGTGCCAGTGCCCTCGGGGACAGCCTCACAGATACGCAGTATTTT. It codes for CASALGDSLTDTQYF.